Listed below are T cell receptor beta chains from one sample, sequenced in a study of cytomegalovirus exposure and HLA in healthy donors. Measured with immunoSEQ multiplex PCR; TCRdb has only the in-frame clones, and not every one. Of around 250,000 clones detected, over 70% appear once; the ten largest clones hold roughly 7.4%. Material for sequencing was PBMCs. The receptors here all came from a woman aged 60-70 years in good health and CMV-seropositive. Both conserved end residues are part of each CDR3. A D gene is named only where the DNA matches it firmly. For some rows the clone size is stated as once, few or many, or as a class when expanded; others skip it.

j_gene | abundance | len | d_gene | v_gene | CDR3nt | CDR3aa
TRBJ1-1 | - | 13 | - | TRBV5-4 | TGTGCCAGCAGCCTCCCCAGGAACACTGAAGCTTTCTTT | CASSLPRNTEAFF
TRBJ1-5 | few | 15 | - | TRBV27 | TGTGCCAGCAGTTTGGGGACTGGGGCAGACCAGCCCCAGCATTTT | CASSLGTGADQPQHF
TRBJ2-7 | - | 14 | TRBD1 | TRBV4-1 | TGCGCCAGCAGCCAAAACAGGGGATCCTACGAGCAGTACTTC | CASSQNRGSYEQYF
TRBJ1-4 | - | 13 | - | TRBV18 | TGTGCCAGCTCACCAGGGGGGAATGAAAAACTGTTTTTT | CASSPGGNEKLFF
TRBJ2-5 | once | 19 | TRBD2 | TRBV7-9 | TGTGCCAGCAGCCCAAACCCCATGAGGACTAGCAGGAACCAAGAGACCCAGTACTTC | CASSPNPMRTSRNQETQYF
TRBJ2-2 | - | 15 | - | TRBV5-1 | TGCGCCAGCAGAGCGATGGGTCTAAACACCGGGGAGCTGTTTTTT | CASRAMGLNTGELFF
TRBJ2-1 | - | 13 | - | TRBV7-3 | TGTGCCAGCAGCTTAAACTTCAACAATGAGCAGTTCTTC | CASSLNFNNEQFF
TRBJ1-2 | - | 13 | TRBD1 | TRBV6-5 | TGTGCCAGCACCCAACAGGGGAACTATGGCTACACCTTC | CASTQQGNYGYTF
TRBJ2-5 | - | 12 | - | TRBV2 | TGTGCCAGCGCGTCGAACCAAGAGACCCAGTACTTC | CASASNQETQYF
TRBJ2-6 | - | 17 | TRBD1 | TRBV7-9 | TGTGCCAGCAGCTTAGGGCAGGGGGCCTTTGGGGCCAACGTCCTGACTTTC | CASSLGQGAFGANVLTF
TRBJ2-7 | once | 14 | - | TRBV5-1 | TGCGCCAGCAGCCCCAGGGGCATCCACTACGAGCAGTACTTC | CASSPRGIHYEQYF
TRBJ2-7 | - | 14 | TRBD2 | TRBV5-4 | TGTGCCAGCAGCGTCGAAGCGGGAGGCGACGAGCAGTACTTC | CASSVEAGGDEQYF
TRBJ2-3 | - | 14 | - | TRBV7-3 | TGTGCCAGCAGCCCTGGACAGATCACAGATACGCAGTATTTT | CASSPGQITDTQYF
TRBJ2-1 | - | 15 | TRBD2 | TRBV7-2 | TGTGCCAGCAGCTTGGGGACTAGCGGGAGCAATGAGCAGTTCTTC | CASSLGTSGSNEQFF
TRBJ1-1 | - | 15 | - | TRBV9 | TGTGCCAGCAGCGTAGGACAGCTCATGAACACTGAAGCTTTCTTT | CASSVGQLMNTEAFF
TRBJ2-7 | - | 14 | TRBD2 | TRBV19 | TGTGCCAGTAGTTCTGAGCGGGGTTCCTACGAGCAGTACTTC | CASSSERGSYEQYF
TRBJ2-3 | - | 14 | TRBD2 | TRBV7-9 | TGTGCCAGCAGCTTAGCGAAGCGGGAGGGCGGCAAGTATTTT | CASSLAKREGGKYF
TRBJ1-2 | - | 14 | TRBD1 | TRBV7-3 | TGTGCCAGCAGCTTAGGACAGGGGAACTATGGCTACACCTTC | CASSLGQGNYGYTF
TRBJ2-1 | - | 15 | TRBD2 | TRBV11-2 | TGTGCCAGCAGCTTTAGCGGGATCTCCTACAATGAGCAGTTCTTC | CASSFSGISYNEQFF
TRBJ2-5 | - | 13 | - | TRBV5-1 | TGCGCCAGCAGCTTGGGATGGGCCGAGACCCAGTACTTC | CASSLGWAETQYF
TRBJ1-2 | few | 14 | TRBD1 | TRBV9 | TGTGCCAGCAGCCCGGGACAGGGGGCGAGAGGCTACACCTTC | CASSPGQGARGYTF
TRBJ1-5 | - | 13 | - | TRBV5-6 | TGTGCCAGCAGCTTGAGGGAGGGTCAGCCCCAGCATTTT | CASSLREGQPQHF
TRBJ2-7 | - | 14 | - | TRBV6-5 | TGTGCCAGCAGTTTGGGCACGAGAGCCTACGAGCAGTACTTC | CASSLGTRAYEQYF
TRBJ2-3 | - | 14 | - | TRBV6-5 | TGTGCCACAGGGTGGGCGCTAAGCACAGATACGCAGTATTTT | CATGWALSTDTQYF
TRBJ2-7 | - | 12 | - | TRBV28 | TGTGCCAGCAGTTTGTTGAGCGACGAGCAGTACTTC | CASSLLSDEQYF
TRBJ2-3 | - | 16 | - | TRBV11-2 | TGTGCCAGCAGCTTAGATAGTCCGGGAACCCCAGATACGCAGTATTTT | CASSLDSPGTPDTQYF
TRBJ1-2 | - | 17 | - | TRBV4-2 | TGTGCCAGCAGCCAAGAGGCAATACGTCGGGCTAACTATGGCTACACCTTC | CASSQEAIRRANYGYTF
TRBJ1-3 | once | 15 | - | TRBV7-9 | TGTGCCAGCAGCTTAACCCCCAGGGCAGGAAACACCATATATTTT | CASSLTPRAGNTIYF
TRBJ2-7 | - | 16 | TRBD2 | TRBV4-1 | TGCGCCAGCAGCCAAGATCCTAGCGGGACGCTCTACGAGCAGTACTTC | CASSQDPSGTLYEQYF
TRBJ2-1 | once | 11 | - | TRBV20-1 | TGCAGTGCCCCAGGCGGGCCTGAGCAGTTCTTC | CSAPGGPEQFF
TRBJ1-3 | - | 14 | - | TRBV10-1 | TGCGCCAGCAGTGAAGATACTTCTGGAAACACCATATATTTT | CASSEDTSGNTIYF
TRBJ2-2 | - | 15 | TRBD1 | TRBV10-2 | TGCGCCAGCAGTGGTCCAGGGGGCGTCACCGGGGAGCTGTTTTTT | CASSGPGGVTGELFF
TRBJ1-5 | - | 14 | - | TRBV7-2 | TGTGCCAGCAGCCCGTCCCGGGACACGAATACGGAGCATTTT | CASSPSRDTNTEHF
TRBJ2-3 | - | 15 | TRBD1 | TRBV28 | TGTGCCAGCAGTTCCGGGACAGTGGGAACAGATACGCAGTATTTT | CASSSGTVGTDTQYF
TRBJ1-4 | - | 15 | TRBD1 | TRBV28 | TGTGCCAGCAGTTTACCTCAGACAGGGGGCGAAAAACTGTTTTTT | CASSLPQTGGEKLFF
TRBJ2-3 | - | 16 | - | TRBV7-3 | TGTGCCAGCAGCTTAAGAGGCGGGGCTAGCACAGATACGCAGTATTTT | CASSLRGGASTDTQYF
TRBJ1-4 | - | 12 | - | TRBV5-1 | TGCGCCAGCAGGGGGCCAAATGAAAAACTGTTTTTT | CASRGPNEKLFF
TRBJ1-1 | - | 11 | TRBD1 | TRBV29-1 | TGCAGCGTTGTACGGGACAGGGCAGCTTTCTTT | CSVVRDRAAFF
TRBJ2-5 | - | 14 | - | TRBV6-5 | TGTGCCAGCAGAGGAGGGGGCCTCGGCGAGACCCAGTACTTC | CASRGGGLGETQYF
TRBJ2-5 | - | 15 | TRBD2 | TRBV7-2 | TGTGCCAGCAGCTTACAAGCGGGGCAACAAGAGACCCAGTACTTC | CASSLQAGQQETQYF
TRBJ2-7 | - | 16 | TRBD2 | TRBV5-1 | TGCGCCAGCAGCTTGGCCTCGACTAGCGGAGCCTACGAGCAGTACTTC | CASSLASTSGAYEQYF
TRBJ2-3 | - | 15 | TRBD2 | TRBV5-1 | TGCGCCAGCAGCTCATGGACTAGTCGCGCAGATACGCAGTATTTT | CASSSWTSRADTQYF
TRBJ2-1 | - | 18 | TRBD2 | TRBV28 | TGTGCCAGCAGTCCACCCAAACCTGGGACTAGCGGGAGGGCTAAGCAGTTCTTC | CASSPPKPGTSGRAKQFF
TRBJ2-5 | - | 13 | - | TRBV27 | TGTGCCAGCAGTTCGGGATTTCGAGAGACCCAGTACTTC | CASSSGFRETQYF
TRBJ2-7 | - | 14 | TRBD1 | TRBV5-4 | TGTGCCAGCAGCCCAAGGGACAGGGACTACGAGCAGTACTTC | CASSPRDRDYEQYF
TRBJ2-3 | - | 15 | - | TRBV6-1 | TGTGCCAGCAGTGACCTAAGGGGGGGGTTGGATACGCAGTATTTT | CASSDLRGGLDTQYF
TRBJ1-4 | - | 13 | - | TRBV29-1 | TGCAGCGTTGTTCCGGGAGCAAATGAAAAACTGTTTTTT | CSVVPGANEKLFF